This T cell receptor (beta chain) was retrieved from a study of T cells after yellow fever vaccination. This clonotype was seen more than once but under ten times. J gave up 3 bases and V 6 bases, and 4 bases lay outside the gene matches. This CDR3 has 14 residues. TCRdb independently ran MiXCR on the 5' RACE reads; one entry per CDR3 protein. The repertoire holds 620,000 or so distinct CDR3 sequences, with over 9% as singletons. This sample comprised PBMCs, obtained on the day of the yellow fever booster vaccination. V gene TRBV12-3 or TRBV12-4 combines with J gene TRBJ1-2, with 10 nucleotides matching TRBD1. The clonotype was recovered from a man aged 30 to 45 who received the YFV17D yellow fever vaccine. DNA for the CDR3: TGTGCCAGCAGGAGCGGACAGGGGGACTATGGCTACACCTTC. Translation gives CASRSGQGDYGYTF.